This TCR beta chain was sequenced for a study of CD8 T cells in Susac syndrome. The V end was cut by 6 bases, the J end by 4 bases, with 13 bases between. The CDR3 extends over 13 amino acids. Germline CDR1 and CDR2: SGHNT and YYREEE (reference sequence). It was with random hexamers that about 0.45 to 1 ug RNA was reverse transcribed. TCRdb called the immunoSEQ multiplex PCR reads again in MiXCR, with one record for every CDR3 protein. The sample yields some 110,000 distinct CDR3 sequences, 85% to 95% seen once. This clonotype originated in a human donor with multiple sclerosis. The V and J genes are TRBV5-4 and TRBJ1-2; D not certain. Specimen: CD4+ T cells from PBMCs. This CDR3 reads CASNLDGSYGYTF. For the CDR3, the DNA is TGTGCCAGCAATTTGGACGGCAGCTATGGCTACACCTTC. The full variable domain, its missing parts supplied by reference TRBV5-4 and TRBJ1-2, is ETGVTQSPTHLIKTRGQQVTLRCSSQSGHNTVSWYQQALGQGPQFIFQYYREEENGRGNFPPRFSGLQFPNYSSELNVNALELDDSALYLCASNLDGSYGYTFGSGTRLTVV.